The clone carrying this T cell receptor (beta chain) was picked up a small number of times. The data are from a study of cytomegalovirus exposure and HLA in healthy donors. Study background: Sequencing of 150 million to 200 million T cells in an earlier analysis found some 100 million unique TCR beta sequences.

PCR was performed using 60 Vbeta and 13 Jbeta primers. Measured with immunoSEQ multiplex PCR; TCRdb has only the in-frame clones, and not every one. The profile shows roughly 100,000 clones, roughly 15% of them singletons. The V end was cut by 4 bases, the J end by 7 bases, with 10 bases between. Germline V gene sequence: CDR1 SQVTM, CDR2 ANQGSEA. This CDR3 is built from 11 residues. The specimen was PBMCs. The TCR was taken from a female donor in good health and CMV-seronegative. The genes are TRBV29-1 and TRBJ1-2; possibly TRBD1 for D (5 bases). As DNA, the CDR3 is TGCAGCGTTGTCGGAGGGGTTGGCTACACCTTC. Amino acids: CSVVGGVGYTF.